Listed below are T cell receptor beta chains from one sample, sequenced in a study of regulatory T cells in long-lasting Graves disease. Each CDR3 protein is one row after TCRdb ran MiXCR on the multiplex PCR reads. The table has 350,000 to 500,000 distinct CDR3 sequences, around a fifth seen once. The material was peripheral blood mononuclear cells (PBMCs), obtained when the disease was refractory, from a patient treated with antithyroid drugs. These receptors were taken from a female donor with Graves disease. Each CDR3 is given with its conserved first and last residue. D genes are given only for firm matches. Clone size, where shown, is once, few, many, or a class for clones that have expanded.

cdr3_aa: CATDDSPNYGYTF
cdr3_nt: TGTGCCACTGACGACAGTCCTAACTATGGCTACACCTTC
v_call: TRBV2
clone_size: many
j_call: TRBJ1-2
d_call: -

cdr3_aa: CSAAKREAYNEQFF
cdr3_nt: TGCAGTGCGGCAAAGCGGGAGGCCTACAATGAGCAGTTCTTC
v_call: TRBV20-1
clone_size: -
j_call: TRBJ2-1
d_call: TRBD2

cdr3_aa: CASRAQGTNTGELFF
cdr3_nt: TGTGCCAGCAGGGCACAGGGAACGAACACCGGGGAGCTGTTTTTT
v_call: TRBV2
clone_size: many
j_call: TRBJ2-2
d_call: -

cdr3_aa: CASSLVESGYAGELFF
cdr3_nt: TGTGCCAGCAGCTTAGTGGAATCGGGGTACGCCGGGGAGCTGTTTTTT
v_call: TRBV7-9
clone_size: -
j_call: TRBJ2-2
d_call: -

cdr3_aa: CASSRTSPGELFF
cdr3_nt: TGTGCCAGCAGTCGGACTAGCCCCGGGGAGCTGTTTTTT
v_call: TRBV6-1
clone_size: many
j_call: TRBJ2-2
d_call: TRBD2

cdr3_aa: CASSIGHNQPQHF
cdr3_nt: TGTGCCAGTAGTATCGGTCACAATCAGCCCCAGCATTTT
v_call: TRBV19
clone_size: -
j_call: TRBJ1-5
d_call: -

cdr3_aa: CASSLGTGGPVSEQYF
cdr3_nt: TGTGCCAGCAGCTTAGGGACGGGGGGCCCTGTTTCCGAGCAGTACTTC
v_call: TRBV11-2
clone_size: many
j_call: TRBJ2-7
d_call: -

cdr3_aa: CASSRDRGPSGELFF
cdr3_nt: TGTGCCAGCAGCCGGGACAGGGGGCCTTCCGGGGAGCTGTTTTTT
v_call: TRBV7-3
clone_size: few
j_call: TRBJ2-2
d_call: TRBD1

cdr3_aa: CASSKPGLPDEQYF
cdr3_nt: TGTGCCAGCTCAAAACCGGGACTACCCGACGAGCAGTACTTC
v_call: TRBV18
clone_size: few
j_call: TRBJ2-7
d_call: TRBD2

cdr3_aa: CATSDTRPLAQETQYF
cdr3_nt: TGTGCCACCAGTGATACACGGCCTCTAGCCCAAGAGACCCAGTACTTC
v_call: TRBV24-1
clone_size: many
j_call: TRBJ2-5
d_call: -